This T cell receptor (beta chain) derives from a study of blood T cell repertoires in COVID-19. Overall study: Acute and convalescent COVID-19 samples came from the United States, Italy and Spain. PBMCs, B-cell-depleted T cells, or T cells were the source of the cDNA or gDNA that made up the material.

Trimming took 0 bases from V and 7 from J, leaving 19 bases between them. The CDR3 consists of 17 residues. The V gene's germline CDR1 is MNHEY and CDR2 SMNVEV (reference sequence). Per the authors' pipeline: Reference gene primer amplification yielded estimated nucleated cell counts. Using immunoSEQ multiplex PCR, the repertoire was profiled, and TCRdb retains in-frame clones only, with some absent. D and trimming were read from the DNA, whereas the V and J calls and clone size are those reported in that table. The sample holds roughly 270,000 clones, around 90% seen once. This chain joins TRBV27 and TRBJ1-5, with D possibly matching TRBD1 (6 bases). Sequenced: peripheral blood. The TCR comes from a man between 18 and 29 years old with active or convalescent COVID-19. This chain's CDR3 is CASSLSPGRGRGQPQHF. DNA of the CDR3: TGTGCCAGCAGTTTATCCCCGGGCAGGGGAAGAGGGCAGCCCCAGCATTTT.